The entry below gives a single TCR beta chain sequence along with its context. Germline assignment: CDR1 MGHRA and CDR2 YSYEKL. V was pared by 0 bases and J by 9 bases, with 15 bases between. The CDR3 is 16 residues long. The data originate from a study of blood T cell repertoires in COVID-19. Study information: PBMCs, B-cell-depleted T cells, or T cells were the source of the cDNA or gDNA that made up the material.

Under the authors' procedure: Reference gene primer amplification in the assay estimated nucleated cell counts. Repertoires were generated with immunoSEQ multiplex PCR, while TCRdb's copy carries only in-frame clones and drops some. V and J calls and clone size are as listed in that table; D and trimming were resolved from the DNA. The sample shows 120,000 or so clones, 80% to 90% of them seen only once. The V gene is TRBV4-1, the J gene TRBJ1-6; D might be TRBD1 (6 bases). The specimen was peripheral blood. The TCR was taken from a woman aged 70-85 years with acute or convalescent COVID-19. In DNA form, the CDR3 reads TGCGCCAGCAGCCAAGAAGTCCCCCAACAGGGTTCACCCCTCCACTTT. This sequence encodes CASSQEVPQQGSPLHF.